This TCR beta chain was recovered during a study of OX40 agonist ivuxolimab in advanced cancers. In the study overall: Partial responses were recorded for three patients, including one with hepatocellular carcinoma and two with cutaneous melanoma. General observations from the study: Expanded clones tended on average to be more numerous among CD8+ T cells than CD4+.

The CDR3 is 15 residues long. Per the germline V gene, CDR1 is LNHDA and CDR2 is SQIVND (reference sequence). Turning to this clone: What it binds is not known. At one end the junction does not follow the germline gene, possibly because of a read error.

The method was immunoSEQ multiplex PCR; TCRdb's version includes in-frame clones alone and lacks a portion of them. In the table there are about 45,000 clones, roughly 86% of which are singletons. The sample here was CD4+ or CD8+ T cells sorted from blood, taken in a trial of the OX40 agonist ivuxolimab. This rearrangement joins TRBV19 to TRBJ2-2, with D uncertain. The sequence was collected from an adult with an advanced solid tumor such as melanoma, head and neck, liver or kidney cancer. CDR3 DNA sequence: TGTGCCAGTACCCCTATTACCAGGAACGCCGGGGAGCTGTTTTTT. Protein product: CASTPITRNAGELFF.